Shown below are 20 T cell receptor beta chains from a single sample sequenced in a study of blood T cell repertoires in COVID-19. Using immunoSEQ multiplex PCR, the repertoire was profiled, and TCRdb retains in-frame clones only, with some absent. The table records under 500,000 clones, nearly 90% of them present only once. Sequencing was done on a sample of PBMCs or T cells enriched from blood (not recorded which). Receptors were obtained from a woman aged 18-29 years with acute COVID-19.

Only a few counts were recorded for this clone. J is TRBJ1-5 and V is TRBV5-1, with 10 bases that match TRBD1. This CDR3 spans 15 amino acids. After removal of 4 bases from V and 4 bases from J, the junction contained 5 bases not matched to a gene. The germline CDR1 and CDR2 sequences are SGHRS and YFSETQ. The CDR3 DNA follows: TGCGCCAGCAGCGGTGGGACAGGGGTTAATCAGCCCCAGCATTTT. Amino acid sequence: CASSGGTGVNQPQHF.

This chain connects TRBV9 to TRBJ2-1; TRBD2 matches 7 bases. V lost 4 bases to trimming and J lost 3 bases; unmatched junction nucleotides: 10. The germline V gene has CDR1 SGDLS and CDR2 YYNGEE. CDR3 length: 16 residues. This CDR3 is CASSPRWLADYNEQFF. The CDR3 DNA is TGTGCCAGCAGCCCCCGGTGGCTAGCGGACTACAATGAGCAGTTCTTC.

The V call is TRBV18, the J call TRBJ1-4; D not certain. Germline values: CDR1 KGHSH, CDR2 LQKENI. The length of the CDR3 is 15 residues. V lost 4 bases to trimming and J lost 0 bases, with 9 bases between them. Here the CDR3 DNA reads TGTGCCAGCTCACGTGGCAGCGCAACTAATGAAAAACTGTTTTTT. The encoded protein is CASSRGSATNEKLFF. Full variable domain (rest looked up from reference TRBV18 and TRBJ1-4): NAGVMQNPRHLVRRRGQEARLRCSPMKGHSHVYWYRQLPEEGLKFMVYLQKENIIDESGMPKERFSAEFPKEGPSILRIQQVVRGDSAAYFCASSRGSATNEKLFFGSGTQLSVL.

This chain links TRBV7-8 with TRBJ2-7; possible D gene TRBD2, 6 bases. CDR3 length: 12 amino acids. CDR1 is SGHVS and CDR2 is FQNEAQ in the germline V gene. The V end was cut by 8 bases, the J end by 7 bases, with 15 bases between. The CDR3 nucleotides read TGTGCCAGCGGACTATCCTCGCGGGAGCAGTACTTC. Its translation: CASGLSSREQYF.

This clone was recorded a few times. This chain joins TRBV25-1 and TRBJ1-6; TRBD1 agrees at 9 bases. The CDR3 covers 15 residues. CDR1 and CDR2 from the germline V gene are MGHDK and SYGVNS. With V trimmed by 0 bases and J by 8 bases, 2 bases remained unmatched. DNA for the CDR3: TGTGCCAGCAGTGAATACCGGACAGGGGATTCACCCCTCCACTTT. Protein sequence: CASSEYRTGDSPLHF. The variable domain in full, completed from reference TRBV25-1 and TRBJ1-6, reads EADIYQTPRYLVIGTGKKITLECSQTMGHDKMYWYQQDPGMELHLIHYSYGVNSTEKGDLSSESTVSRIRTEHFPLTLESARPSHTSQYLCASSEYRTGDSPLHFGNGTRLTVT.

This chain uses TRBV6-5 with TRBJ1-1; possible D gene TRBD1, 5 bases. V lost 10 bases to trimming and J lost 0 bases, with 12 bases between them. The CDR3 extends over 13 amino acids. CDR1 is MNHEY, CDR2 SVGAGI, per germline. DNA of the CDR3: TGTGCCACCTCGGAGGGGTTGAACACTGAAGCTTTCTTT. Protein product: CATSEGLNTEAFF.

V is TRBV10-1 and J is TRBJ2-2; 10 positions match TRBD1. The CDR3 sequence is 15 residues long. Trimming cost V 3 bases and J 5 bases; bases outside gene matches: 3. Germline assignment: CDR1 WNHNN and CDR2 SYGVQD (reference sequence). CDR3 residues: CASSDRTGGTGELFF. The CDR3 DNA reads as TGCGCCAGCAGTGATCGGACAGGGGGAACCGGGGAGCTGTTTTTT.

This chain uses TRBV15 with TRBJ2-5; no reliable D call. The ends were cut back, 0 bases at V and 5 bases at J, with 16 bases in the middle. This CDR3 region has 16 residues. Germline V gives CDR1 LNHNV, CDR2 YYDKDF (reference sequence). The CDR3 is CATSRDRPAGGETQYF. The CDR3 DNA reads as TGTGCCACCAGCAGAGATAGGCCAGCCGGCGGCGAGACCCAGTACTTC.

CDR3 sequence (DNA): TGTGCTATTGACGCAGGGTTTGTCAATCAGCCCCAGCATTTT. Encoded protein: CAIDAGFVNQPQHF. The V gene is TRBV19, the J gene TRBJ1-5; D is possibly TRBD1 (5 bases). CDR1 is LNHDA and CDR2 is SQIVND in the germline V gene (reference sequence). This CDR3 is 14 amino acids long.

The genes are TRBV19 and TRBJ1-3; D unresolved. CDR1 and CDR2 (germline): LNHDA, SQIVND (reference sequence). Trimming left V 3 bases short and J 1 base short, with 10 bases between. The CDR3 is made up of 15 amino acids. This chain's CDR3 is CASSIGRTSGNTIYF. The CDR3 DNA sequence: TGTGCCAGTAGTATTGGGAGAACTTCTGGAAACACCATATATTTT.

V and J are TRBV24-1 and TRBJ1-4; D is undetermined. Germline CDR1 reads KGHDR; CDR2 reads SFDVKD. V was pared by 4 bases and J by 7 bases, with 15 bases between. The CDR3 has 15 amino acids. CDR3 sequence reads: CATSDVRLGGEKLFF. The CDR3 DNA follows: TGTGCCACCAGTGACGTCCGGTTGGGAGGTGAAAAACTGTTTTTT.

This clone was seen just once. The genes are TRBV27 and TRBJ1-1, with 8 bases matching TRBD1. The V and J ends lost 4 bases and 2 bases, in that order; junction bases with no gene match: 3. The germline gives CDR1 MNHEY, CDR2 SMNVEV (reference sequence). This CDR3 has 14 amino acids. The CDR3 is CASSSQGANTEAFF. As DNA, the CDR3 is TGTGCCAGCAGTTCGCAGGGGGCAAACACTGAAGCTTTCTTT.

The chain carries TRBV10-1 and TRBJ1-1; 9 positions match TRBD1. J lost 14 bases, V lost 3 bases, and 16 bases had no gene match. From germline, CDR1 is WNHNN and CDR2 SYGVQD (reference sequence). The CDR3 length is 15 residues. In DNA form, the CDR3 reads TGCGCCAGCAGTGACGGTGCTGGGGGGACAGGGCGAGAATTCTTT. Protein product: CASSDGAGGTGREFF.

The V gene is TRBV9, the J gene TRBJ1-2, with 7 positions matching TRBD1. Looked up from germline, CDR1 is SGDLS and CDR2 is YYNGEE. The CDR3 runs to 15 residues. J gave up 4 bases and V 0 bases, and 6 bases lay outside the gene matches. CDR3 residues: CASSVDRQGGYGYTF. For the CDR3, the DNA is TGTGCCAGCAGCGTAGATCGACAGGGCGGCTATGGCTACACCTTC.

This chain connects TRBV2 to TRBJ2-1; 10 positions agree with TRBD2. Germline lookup yields CDR1 SNHLY and CDR2 FYNNEI. The CDR3 extends over 13 amino acids. The J segment lost 9 bases and the V segment lost 3 bases, leaving 2 bases of the junction unmatched. The CDR3 DNA sequence: TGTGCCAGCAGTGACCTAGCGGGGGTTGAGCAGTTCTTC. This encodes CASSDLAGVEQFF.

The chain couples TRBV18 to TRBJ1-1; 7 bases are shared with TRBD1. V shed 4 bases and J 3 bases; nucleotides not matched to a gene: 8. The germline CDR1 and CDR2 sequences are KGHSH and LQKENI. The CDR3 runs 15 residues. CDR3 DNA sequence: TGTGCCAGCTCACTGAGCCAGGGGGTTGACACTGAAGCTTTCTTT. This encodes CASSLSQGVDTEAFF.

This clone showed up just once. This chain connects TRBV19 to TRBJ2-3, with TRBD1 identical over 7 bases. The CDR3 loop spans 14 amino acids. J gave up 4 bases and V 2 bases, and 3 bases lay outside the gene matches. Germline CDR1 and CDR2: LNHDA and SQIVND (reference sequence). CDR3 residues: CASSINRGSDTQYF. The CDR3 region has the DNA TGTGCCAGTAGTATAAACAGGGGCTCAGATACGCAGTATTTT. The entire variable domain, with the rest obtained from reference TRBV19 and TRBJ2-3, is as follows: DGGITQSPKYLFRKEGQNVTLSCEQNLNHDAMYWYRQDPGQGLRLIYYSQIVNDFQKGDIAEGYSVSREKKESFPLTVTSAQKNPTAFYLCASSINRGSDTQYFGPGTRLTVL.

The V gene is TRBV7-8, the J gene TRBJ1-2; 7 bases map to TRBD1. Germline V gene data show CDR1 as SGHVS and CDR2 as FQNEAQ. With V trimmed by 5 bases and J by 0 bases, 15 bases remained unmatched. The CDR3 has 18 residues. This chain's CDR3 is CASSALAGTEGTNYGYTF. CDR3 nucleotide sequence: TGTGCCAGCAGCGCACTGGCCGGGACAGAAGGAACTAACTATGGCTACACCTTC.

J is TRBJ2-7 and V is TRBV4-2; tentative D call: TRBD1 (6 bases). Between the trimmed V and J ends, which lost 4 bases and 5 bases, there was a span of 18 bases. CDR1 LGHNA and CDR2 YNFKEQ come from the germline V gene. The CDR3 extends over 15 amino acids. CDR3 bases: TGTGCCAGCAGCCCGGGTGGGGGCAGGGATCACGAGCAGTACTTC. Protein sequence: CASSPGGGRDHEQYF.

The gene calls are TRBV9 and TRBJ2-7; 12 positions match TRBD2. The junction had 5 bases not matched to a gene; V was cut back by 0 bases and J by 4 bases. Germline CDR1 SGDLS, CDR2 YYNGEE. This CDR3 comprises 16 residues. This chain's CDR3 is CASSVDGLAGKYEQYF. DNA for the CDR3: TGTGCCAGCAGCGTAGATGGACTAGCGGGGAAATACGAGCAGTACTTC.